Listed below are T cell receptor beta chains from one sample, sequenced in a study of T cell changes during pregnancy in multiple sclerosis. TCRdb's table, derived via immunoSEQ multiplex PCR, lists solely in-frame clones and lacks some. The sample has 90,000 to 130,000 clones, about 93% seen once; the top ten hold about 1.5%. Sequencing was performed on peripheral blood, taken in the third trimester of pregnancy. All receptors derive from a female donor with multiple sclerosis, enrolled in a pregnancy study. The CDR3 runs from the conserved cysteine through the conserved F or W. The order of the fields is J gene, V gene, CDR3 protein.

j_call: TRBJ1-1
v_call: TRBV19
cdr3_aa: CASRWGQGQNTEAFF

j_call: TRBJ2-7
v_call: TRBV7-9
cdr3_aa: CASSSSGQGREEQYF

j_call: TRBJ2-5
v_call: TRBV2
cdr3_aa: CASSEALGSGETQYF

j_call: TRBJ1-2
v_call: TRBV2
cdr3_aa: CASRTGVSDGYTF

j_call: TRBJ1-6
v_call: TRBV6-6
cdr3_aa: CASSYGAGLNSPLHF

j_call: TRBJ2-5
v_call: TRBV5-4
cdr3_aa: CASSSGQGVQETQYF

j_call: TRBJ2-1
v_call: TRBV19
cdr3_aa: CASSIDLSPASGSYNEQFF

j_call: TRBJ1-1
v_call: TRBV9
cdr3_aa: CASSPPRSTKAFF

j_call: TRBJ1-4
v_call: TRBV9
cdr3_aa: CASSVIENEKLFF

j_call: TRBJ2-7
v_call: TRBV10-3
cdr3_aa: CAISEYSGGAGEQYF

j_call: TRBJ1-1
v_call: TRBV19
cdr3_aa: CATRMRDRGIEAFF

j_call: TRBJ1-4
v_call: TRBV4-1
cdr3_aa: CASSQGGLRNEKLFF

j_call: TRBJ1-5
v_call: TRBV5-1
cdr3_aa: CASSLGTGENQPQHF

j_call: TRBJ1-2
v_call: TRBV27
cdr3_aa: CASSLSGGSYGYTF

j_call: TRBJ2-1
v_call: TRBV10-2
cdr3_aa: CASSGKDRAGRNEQFF

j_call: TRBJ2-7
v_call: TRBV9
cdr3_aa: CASSPHPSGRAGEQYF

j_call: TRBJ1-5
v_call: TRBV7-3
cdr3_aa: CASSIQQGREGPQHF

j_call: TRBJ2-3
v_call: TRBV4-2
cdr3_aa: CASSQVLAGGADTQYF

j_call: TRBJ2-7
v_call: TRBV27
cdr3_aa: CASRRNRDATYEQYF

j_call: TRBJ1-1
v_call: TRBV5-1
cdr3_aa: CASSYRANTEAFF

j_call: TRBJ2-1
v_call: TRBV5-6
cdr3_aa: CASSGYSGPFYNEQFF

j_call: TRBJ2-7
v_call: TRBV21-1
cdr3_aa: CASSKGTAPNEQYF